A selection of T cell receptor beta chains follows, all from one sample in a study of blood T cell repertoires in COVID-19. Libraries were prepared by immunoSEQ multiplex PCR; TCRdb keeps only in-frame clonotypes and omits some of them. The data contain 94,000 or so clones, around 90% of them singletons. Sequencing was performed on peripheral blood. The receptors come from a woman aged 80 or older with active COVID-19. Each CDR3 is given with its conserved first and last residue. Each record gives: CDR3 length, D gene, V gene, clone size, J gene, CDR3 DNA, CDR3 protein. D genes are given only for firm matches. Clone size is shown for a subset of rows, as once, few, many or a class of expanded clone.

14	TRBD2	TRBV6-6	NA	TRBJ2-3	TGTGCCAGCAGATGGGGGACTAGGTCAGATACGCAGTATTTT	CASRWGTRSDTQYF
15	TRBD1	TRBV6-1	NA	TRBJ2-5	TGTGCCAGCAGTGAAGGATGGACAGGGCAAGAGACCCAGTACTTC	CASSEGWTGQETQYF
19	TRBD1	TRBV6-4	NA	TRBJ2-6	TGTGCCAGCAGTTTAGGTACGCGACAGGGGGCAGCTGGGGCCAACGTCCTGACTTTC	CASSLGTRQGAAGANVLTF
13	NA	TRBV3-1/TRBV3-2	NA	TRBJ2-2	TGTGCCAGCAGCCAAGAAAGGCTAGTCGTGCTGTTTTTT	CASSQERLVVLFF
16	NA	TRBV28	NA	TRBJ1-5	TGTGCCAGCAGTCCCATCGGGGGGCCAAGGTATCAGCCCCAGCATTTT	CASSPIGGPRYQPQHF
17	NA	TRBV27	NA	TRBJ1-2	TGTGCCAGCAGTTTATTACCCGAGTGGGGGGAAAACTATGGCTACACCTTC	CASSLLPEWGENYGYTF
17	TRBD2	TRBV5-4	NA	TRBJ2-2	TGTGCCAGCAGCCCCCTTAGCGGGAGTTATATTACCGGGGAGCTGTTTTTT	CASSPLSGSYITGELFF
18	TRBD2	TRBV4-1	NA	TRBJ2-2	TGCGCCAGCAGCCAAGATGCCAGCGGGAGTTATAAAACCGGGGAGCTGTTTTTT	CASSQDASGSYKTGELFF
11	NA	TRBV29-1	NA	TRBJ1-2	TGCAGCGAGGGGCAGGACTATGGCTACACCTTC	CSEGQDYGYTF
16	TRBD2	TRBV5-1	NA	TRBJ2-5	TGCGCCAGCAGCCCGGGACTAGCGGCGTCGTCGGGGACCCAGTACTTC	CASSPGLAASSGTQYF
15	NA	TRBV18	NA	TRBJ2-2	TGTGCCAGCTCACCATCGGCTGCGGACACCGGGGAGCTGTTTTTT	CASSPSAADTGELFF
15	NA	TRBV6-5	NA	TRBJ1-3	TGTGCCAGCAGCCCGATGGACAAGTCAGGAAACACCATATATTTT	CASSPMDKSGNTIYF
16	NA	TRBV21-1	NA	TRBJ2-3	TGTGCCAGCAGCGAAACCGGGACAGGGGACGCAGATACGCAGTATTTT	CASSETGTGDADTQYF
13	NA	TRBV5-4	once	TRBJ1-1	TGTGCCAGCAGCCTGACAGGGAACACTGAAGCTTTCTTT	CASSLTGNTEAFF
17	NA	TRBV4-3	NA	TRBJ2-1	TGCGCCAGCAGCCAAGATCTTGGCGGAACCTACTACAATGAGCAGTTCTTC	CASSQDLGGTYYNEQFF
15	TRBD1	TRBV18	NA	TRBJ1-1	TGTGCCAGCTGGCCGGGACAGGGGGGTCAGACTGAAGCTTTCTTT	CASWPGQGGQTEAFF
14	TRBD1	TRBV7-9	NA	TRBJ2-7	TGTGCCAGCAGCTTAACCGGGACAGTCTACGAGCAGTACTTC	CASSLTGTVYEQYF
13	NA	TRBV5-8	NA	TRBJ1-5	TGTGCCAGCAGCTTGGACAAAAATCAGCCCCAGCATTTT	CASSLDKNQPQHF
15	TRBD1	TRBV18	NA	TRBJ2-7	TGTGCCAGCTCACCACCGACAGGGGTGGGAAACGAGCAGTACTTC	CASSPPTGVGNEQYF
17	TRBD1	TRBV7-6	NA	TRBJ2-7	TGTGCCAGCAGCCTCCTAGGCCCTGGGACAGGGGGCTACGAGCAGTACTTC	CASSLLGPGTGGYEQYF
12	TRBD1	TRBV5-1	once	TRBJ2-1	TGCGCCAGCAGAACAGGGGATGATGAGCAGTTCTTC	CASRTGDDEQFF
16	TRBD2	TRBV3-1/TRBV3-2	NA	TRBJ2-5	TGTGCCAGCAGCCAAGATCTGGGACTAGAGCAAGAGACCCAGTACTTC	CASSQDLGLEQETQYF
14	NA	TRBV5-5	NA	TRBJ2-3	TGTGCCAGCAGCTTACAGGGTGGAAGGGATACGCAGTATTTT	CASSLQGGRDTQYF
15	TRBD1	TRBV19	NA	TRBJ1-2	TGTGCCAGTAGTACCAAAGGACAGGGAAACTATGGCTACACCTTC	CASSTKGQGNYGYTF
17	NA	TRBV3-1/TRBV3-2	NA	TRBJ2-4	TGTGCCAGCAGCCAAGAAAAGGGGCGGTTAGCCAAAAACATTCAGTACTTC	CASSQEKGRLAKNIQYF
15	NA	TRBV6-6	NA	TRBJ2-1	TGTGCCAGCAAATCCCGGGATCCCGGTTCAGATGAGCAGTTCTTC	CASKSRDPGSDEQFF
14	NA	TRBV21-1	few	TRBJ1-1	TGTGCCAGCAGCCACCGAGGGGGTATCACTGAAGCTTTCTTT	CASSHRGGITEAFF
13	NA	TRBV28	NA	TRBJ1-2	TGTGCCAGCAGTTCCCAGGTTAACTATGGCTACACCTTC	CASSSQVNYGYTF
17	TRBD2	TRBV7-9	NA	TRBJ2-1	TGTGCCAGCAGCTTAGTCTTAGGGACTAGCCGTTCTCGGGAGCAGTTCTTC	CASSLVLGTSRSREQFF
13	NA	TRBV2	NA	TRBJ2-5	TGTGCCAGCATCGGACTGTACCAAGAGACCCAGTACTTC	CASIGLYQETQYF
14	TRBD1	TRBV23-1	NA	TRBJ2-1	TGCGCCAGCCCCCGACAGGGACCTTACAATGAGCAGTTCTTC	CASPRQGPYNEQFF
11	TRBD2	TRBV10-3	NA	TRBJ2-7	TGTGCCATCAATAGCGGGTACGAGCAGTACTTC	CAINSGYEQYF
17	TRBD1	TRBV28	NA	TRBJ1-2	TGTGCCAGCAGCCTACCTGGGACAGGGACCCAGATTGGGGGCTACACCTTC	CASSLPGTGTQIGGYTF
13	NA	TRBV3-1/TRBV3-2	NA	TRBJ2-7	TGTGCCAGCAGCCCCCGGGGAACCTACGAGCAGTACTTC	CASSPRGTYEQYF
15	TRBD1	TRBV5-8	NA	TRBJ2-3	TGTGCCAGCAGCTTTGCAGGGGGCGCTTATGATACGCAGTATTTT	CASSFAGGAYDTQYF
13	NA	TRBV29-1	NA	TRBJ2-5	TGCAGCGTGCTGACCCCGCCGGGGGAGACCCAGTACTTC	CSVLTPPGETQYF
15	TRBD1	TRBV4-3	NA	TRBJ1-3	TGCGCCAGCAGCCAGGACAGGGGCTCTGGAAACACCATATATTTT	CASSQDRGSGNTIYF
15	TRBD2	TRBV4-3	NA	TRBJ2-7	TGCGCCAGCAGCCGCGGGACTAGCGGGAGTAGGGAGCAGTACTTC	CASSRGTSGSREQYF
15	TRBD2	TRBV5-1	once	TRBJ2-1	TGCGCCAGCACAGAACTAGCGGGAGTGTACAATGAGCAGTTCTTC	CASTELAGVYNEQFF
13	NA	TRBV27	NA	TRBJ1-2	TGTGCCAGCAGTTTTAGGGCGGGGAATGGCTACACCTTC	CASSFRAGNGYTF
17	TRBD2	TRBV3-1/TRBV3-2	NA	TRBJ2-2	TGTGCCAGCAGCCCCCTTATTAGCGGGAGCCTGGCCGGGGAGCTGTTTTTT	CASSPLISGSLAGELFF
13	NA	TRBV6-5	NA	TRBJ2-7	TGTGCCAGCGGGGGGGACAGGTACTACGAGCAGTACTTC	CASGGDRYYEQYF
13	TRBD1	TRBV7-2	NA	TRBJ2-7	TGTGCCAGTTCGCGGGCAGGGGGCAACGAGCAGTACTTC	CASSRAGGNEQYF
12	NA	TRBV5-4	few	TRBJ2-7	TGTGCCAGCAGCTACCTAAGCTACGAGCAGTACTTC	CASSYLSYEQYF
15	NA	TRBV28	NA	TRBJ1-5	TGTGCCAGCAGGTATCAGGGTGGTGGCAATCAGCCCCAGCATTTT	CASRYQGGGNQPQHF
16	NA	TRBV10-3	NA	TRBJ2-2	TGTGCCATCAGTCCTGTCGGGGAAACGAACACCGGGGAGCTGTTTTTT	CAISPVGETNTGELFF
17	TRBD1	TRBV19	NA	TRBJ2-7	TGTGCCAGTAGTATATCCCTGGGACAGTTCTCGGCCTACGAGCAGTACTTC	CASSISLGQFSAYEQYF
13	NA	TRBV6-5	NA	TRBJ2-7	TGTGCCAGCGGTTCAGGGGCCACCTACGAGCAGTACTTC	CASGSGATYEQYF
14	NA	TRBV19	NA	TRBJ2-3	TGTGCCAGTAGTACCCAAGCGAGGACAGATACGCAGTATTTT	CASSTQARTDTQYF
16	NA	TRBV14	NA	TRBJ2-7	TGTGCCAGCAGCCAAGTGGCCGGCTTACAGCCATACGAGCAGTACTTC	CASSQVAGLQPYEQYF
16	TRBD2	TRBV18	NA	TRBJ2-3	TGTGCCAGCTCACCAAGACTAGCGGGAGGAGGGGATACGCAGTATTTT	CASSPRLAGGGDTQYF
13	NA	TRBV3-1/TRBV3-2	NA	TRBJ1-3	TGTGCCAGCAGCACCCATAGAGGAAACACCATATATTTT	CASSTHRGNTIYF
14	NA	TRBV9	NA	TRBJ2-7	TGTGCCAGCAGCTATGGCGCGGATAGGTACGAGCAGTACTTC	CASSYGADRYEQYF
11	NA	TRBV29-1	NA	TRBJ1-2	TGCAGCGTTGAGGGGGGGTATGGCTACACCTTC	CSVEGGYGYTF
13	NA	TRBV7-9	NA	TRBJ1-4	TGTGCCAGCAGCTTTGGCATTAATGAAAAACTGTTTTTT	CASSFGINEKLFF